Listed here are 24 T cell receptor beta chains from one sample, sequenced in a study of OX40 agonist ivuxolimab in advanced cancers. Data came from immunoSEQ multiplex PCR; TCRdb stores just in-frame clones and leaves some out. The sample lists approximately 20,000 clones; 85% to 90% were seen once. The sequencing used CD4+ or CD8+ T cells sorted from blood, collected in a trial of the OX40 agonist ivuxolimab. These receptors were collected from an adult with an advanced solid tumor such as melanoma, head and neck, liver or kidney cancer.

This clone was detected only a few times. This chain uses TRBV9 with TRBJ2-1; D not certain. Germline CDR1 SGDLS, CDR2 YYNGEE. This CDR3 region has 14 residues. V was clipped by 2 bases and J by 5 bases, with 11 bases between them. CDR3 nucleotides: TGTGCCAGCAGCGTCCCGGGCGGAGACAATGAGCAGTTCTTC. Protein sequence: CASSVPGGDNEQFF.

This clone came up a few times. The gene calls are TRBV4-3 and TRBJ2-5, with 9 bases matching TRBD2. Unmatched junction bases numbered 9, after V lost 0 bases and J lost 4 bases. Germline-derived CDR1 and CDR2 are LGHNA and YSLEER. The CDR3 length is 17 residues. The CDR3 region is CASSQDRRLAGRETQYF. In DNA, the CDR3 is TGCGCCAGCAGCCAAGATCGTCGCCTAGCGGGAAGAGAGACCCAGTACTTC.

This rearrangement joins TRBV11-2 to TRBJ2-7; 8 bases map to TRBD2. J lost 2 bases, V lost 4 bases, and 7 bases had no gene match. In germline, CDR1 is SGHAT, CDR2 FQNNGV. The CDR3 totals 15 residues. The CDR3 is CASSSEAGVPYEQYF. CDR3 coding DNA: TGTGCCAGCAGCTCGGAAGCGGGAGTGCCCTACGAGCAGTACTTC.

With respect to this clone: One junction end disagrees with the germline gene, perhaps due to a read error. V and J are TRBV7-7 and TRBJ2-1, with D perhaps assigned TRBD1 or TRBD2 (5 bases each). Germline values: CDR1 SSHAT, CDR2 FNYEAQ (reference sequence). CDR3 length equals 15 residues. As DNA, the CDR3 is TGTGCTAGCAGCGTAGCGAGAGGGGATAGCGATGAGCAGTTCTTC. It encodes CASSVARGDSDEQFF.

The CDR3 DNA follows: TGTGCCAGCAGTTATCGCGGCGGTGGCTACACCTTC. The encoded protein is CASSYRGGGYTF. The chain employs TRBV27 and TRBJ1-2, with D uncertain. The CDR3 covers 12 residues. CDR1 MNHEY and CDR2 SMNVEV come from the germline V gene (reference sequence). Trimming took 4 bases from V and 7 from J, leaving 10 bases between them.

The chain carries TRBV4-1 and TRBJ1-5, with D perhaps matching TRBD1 (6 bases). The CDR3 has 13 residues. CDR1 MGHRA and CDR2 YSYEKL come from the germline V gene. V was pared by 3 bases and J by 4 bases, with 7 bases between. The CDR3 protein is CASSHGQNQPQHF. In DNA form, the CDR3 reads TGCGCCAGCAGCCACGGACAGAATCAGCCCCAGCATTTT.

The chain's CDR3 is CSVDGGGVYGYTF. The CDR3 region has the DNA TGCAGCGTTGATGGGGGGGGAGTCTATGGCTACACCTTC. This chain uses TRBV29-1 with TRBJ1-2, with D tentatively TRBD1 (5 bases). V was cut by 3 bases and J by 4 bases, with 12 bases left in between. Germline assignment: CDR1 SQVTM and CDR2 ANQGSEA. The CDR3 is made up of 13 amino acids.

The V call is TRBV11-3, the J call TRBJ2-7, with D uncertain. Looked up from germline, CDR1 is SGHNT and CDR2 is YENEEA. The CDR3 runs to 12 residues. V was shortened by 5 bases and J by 5 bases, with 10 bases between the two germline ends. The CDR3 protein is CASSPQENEQYF. The CDR3 nucleotides read TGTGCCAGCAGCCCCCAGGAGAACGAGCAGTACTTC.

This chain connects TRBV19 to TRBJ2-7; D perhaps matches TRBD1 (5 bases). CDR3 length: 14 residues. V shed 3 bases and J shed 3 bases, with 12 bases lying between them. CDR1 LNHDA and CDR2 SQIVND come from the germline V gene (reference sequence). The CDR3 spells CASSIFGQGYEQYF. The DNA for the CDR3 is TGTGCCAGTAGTATTTTCGGGCAGGGCTACGAGCAGTACTTC.

This chain links TRBV5-5 with TRBJ1-1, with D uncertain. Germline V gene data show CDR1 as SGHKS and CDR2 as YYEKEE (reference sequence). V was cut by 3 bases and J by 4 bases, with 13 bases left in between. The CDR3 length is 14 residues. CDR3 in amino acids: CASSYGPSSTEAFF. The CDR3 DNA is TGTGCCAGCAGCTACGGACCCTCGTCCACTGAAGCTTTCTTT.

The genes are TRBV7-6 and TRBJ2-2, with a possible D match to TRBD1 (6 bases). Germline CDR1 reads SGHVS; CDR2 reads FNYEAQ. The CDR3 length is 15 residues. Trimming pared 4 bases from V and 2 bases from J, leaving 11 bases between. This CDR3 reads CASSYGTYNTGELFF. CDR3 nucleotides: TGTGCCAGCAGCTATGGGACATACAACACCGGGGAGCTGTTTTTT.

The chain is built from TRBV27 and TRBJ2-3, with TRBD2 matching 8 bases. The CDR3 covers 14 residues. CDR1 is MNHEY, CDR2 SMNVEV, per germline (reference sequence). V was clipped by 7 bases and J by 5 bases; unmatched bases: 8. The CDR3 region is CASTGLDLVDTQYF. DNA for the CDR3: TGTGCCAGCACGGGACTAGATCTGGTAGATACGCAGTATTTT.

The V and J genes are TRBV18 and TRBJ2-3; 8 bases are a match to TRBD1. Germline-derived CDR1 and CDR2 are KGHSH and LQKENI. The CDR3 covers 17 residues. V gave up 1 base and J gave up 2 bases; unmatched junction bases: 8. In DNA, the CDR3 is TGTGCCAGCTCACCACTAAGGCCGGGACAGGACACAGATACGCAGTATTTT. Protein product: CASSPLRPGQDTDTQYF.

This clone was found once. The chain uses TRBV7-9 and TRBJ2-7, with D possibly matching TRBD2 (6 bases). Germline loops: CDR1 SEHNR, CDR2 FQNEAQ (reference sequence). Between the trimmed V and J ends, which lost 1 base and 0 bases, there was a span of 10 bases. The CDR3 runs 15 residues. For the CDR3, the DNA is TGTGCCAGCAGCTTAGGAGGGACTCTCTCCTACGAGCAGTACTTC. The encoded protein is CASSLGGTLSYEQYF. The full variable domain, its missing parts supplied by reference TRBV7-9 and TRBJ2-7, is DTGVSQNPRHKITKRGQNVTFRCDPISEHNRLYWYRQTLGQGPEFLTYFQNEAQLEKSRLLSDRFSAERPKGSFSTLEIQRTEQGDSAMYLCASSLGGTLSYEQYFGPGTRLTVT.

The chain combines TRBV28 with TRBJ1-1; D is unresolved. The CDR3 spans 13 residues. Germline-derived CDR1 and CDR2 are MDHEN and SYDVKM. V was shortened by 4 bases and J by 2 bases, with 8 bases between the two germline ends. This CDR3 is CASSWYGNTEAFF. In DNA form, the CDR3 reads TGTGCCAGCAGTTGGTACGGAAACACTGAAGCTTTCTTT.

The CDR3 region has the DNA TGTGCCAGTAGTCCCCCCGGTGGGAGCAACTATGGCTACACCTTC. Translating it yields CASSPPGGSNYGYTF. The rearrangement links TRBV19 to TRBJ1-2; D is unclear. CDR3 length equals 15 residues. The germline gives CDR1 LNHDA, CDR2 SQIVND (reference sequence). The V end was cut by 5 bases, the J end by 2 bases, with 15 bases between.

This clone was detected only once. V usage is TRBV4-3 and J usage is TRBJ2-7; 14 nucleotides agree with TRBD2. J gave up 7 bases and V 0 bases, and 2 bases lay outside the gene matches. The CDR3 is made up of 15 amino acids. Germline CDR1 and CDR2: LGHNA and YSLEER. CDR3 sequence reads: CASSQDGLAGGEQYF. The DNA of the CDR3 is TGCGCCAGCAGCCAAGACGGACTAGCGGGGGGTGAGCAGTACTTC.

As for this clone: The germline gene is not matched at one end of the junction; a read error may be the cause. V is TRBV19 and J is TRBJ2-7; 8 nucleotides agree with TRBD2. Germline V gives CDR1 LNHDA, CDR2 SQIVND (reference sequence). The CDR3 consists of 14 residues. CDR3: CASSMSGSSNEQYF. Here the CDR3 DNA reads TGTGCCAGTAGTATGAGCGGGAGCTCCAACGAGCAGTACTTC.

This clone was picked up one time. The chain links TRBV6-5 to TRBJ2-7; D is possibly TRBD1 (5 bases). V was clipped by 2 bases and J by 3 bases, with 11 bases between them. In germline, CDR1 is MNHEY, CDR2 SVGAGI. This CDR3 region has 14 residues. This CDR3 reads CASSYGALFYEQYF. The DNA of the CDR3 is TGTGCCAGCAGTTACGGGGCCCTATTCTACGAGCAGTACTTC.

The gene calls are TRBV9 and TRBJ2-3, with 10 bases aligning to TRBD2. V was clipped by 3 bases and J by 2 bases; unmatched bases: 6. Germline CDR1 and CDR2: SGDLS and YYNGEE. The CDR3 is 16 residues long. The CDR3 region is CASSAPGLAVTDTQYF. The DNA for the CDR3 is TGTGCCAGCAGCGCCCCAGGACTAGCGGTCACAGATACGCAGTATTTT.

The V gene is TRBV30, the J gene TRBJ2-3; D uncertain. Trimming pared 2 bases from V and 6 bases from J, leaving 12 bases between. This CDR3 is 13 amino acids long. Germline assignment: CDR1 GTSNPN and CDR2 SVGIG (reference sequence). This chain's CDR3 is CAWSHDSRDTQYF. The CDR3 nucleotides are TGTGCCTGGAGTCACGACTCTCGGGATACGCAGTATTTT.

The CDR3, as DNA: TGTGCCAGCAGCGTAGGACAGGCTCGTCAGCCCCAGCATTTT. This gives the protein CASSVGQARQPQHF. This rearrangement joins TRBV9 to TRBJ1-5; possible D gene TRBD1, 6 bases. The CDR3 extends over 14 amino acids. CDR1 and CDR2 from the germline V gene are SGDLS and YYNGEE. Trimming removed 0 bases at V and 6 bases at J, with 10 bases between.

This sequence joins TRBV10-1 and TRBJ1-1; no reliable D call. This CDR3 comprises 13 residues. Trimming left V 5 bases short and J 5 bases short, with 12 bases between. The germline gives CDR1 WNHNN, CDR2 SYGVQD (reference sequence). The CDR3 coding sequence is TGCGCCAGCAGTAAAGACGTACGGACTGAAGCTTTCTTT. It is translated as CASSKDVRTEAFF.

The genes are TRBV7-9 and TRBJ2-3; a possible D gene is TRBD2 (7 bases). Germline V gene data show CDR1 as SEHNR and CDR2 as FQNEAQ (reference sequence). This CDR3 region has 17 residues. Trimming removed 5 bases at V and 6 bases at J, with 24 bases between. The CDR3 loop reads CASSPRVVGGVSDTQYF. The CDR3, as DNA: TGTGCCAGCAGCCCTAGAGTGGTAGGGGGGGTCTCGGATACGCAGTATTTT.